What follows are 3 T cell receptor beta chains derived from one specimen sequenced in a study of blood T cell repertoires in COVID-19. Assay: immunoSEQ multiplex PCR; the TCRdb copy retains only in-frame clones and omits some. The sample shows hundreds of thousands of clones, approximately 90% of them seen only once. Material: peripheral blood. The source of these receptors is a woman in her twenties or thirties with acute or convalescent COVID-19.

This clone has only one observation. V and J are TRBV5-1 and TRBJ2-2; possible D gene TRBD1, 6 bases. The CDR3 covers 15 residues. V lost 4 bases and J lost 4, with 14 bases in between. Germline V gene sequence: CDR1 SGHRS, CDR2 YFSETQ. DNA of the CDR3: TGCGCCAGCAGCAGATCGGGACAAGCCACCGGGGAGCTGTTTTTT. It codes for CASSRSGQATGELFF.

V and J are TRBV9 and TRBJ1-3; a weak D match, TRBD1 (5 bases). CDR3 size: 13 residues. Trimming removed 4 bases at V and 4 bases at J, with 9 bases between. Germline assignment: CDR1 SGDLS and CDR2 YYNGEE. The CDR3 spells CASSPDMGNTIYF. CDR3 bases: TGTGCCAGCAGCCCGGACATGGGAAACACCATATATTTT.

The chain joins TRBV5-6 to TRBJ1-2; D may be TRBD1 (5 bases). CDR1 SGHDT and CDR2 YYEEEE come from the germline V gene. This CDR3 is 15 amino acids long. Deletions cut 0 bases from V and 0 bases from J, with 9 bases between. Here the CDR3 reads CASSLDPGANYGYTF. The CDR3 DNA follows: TGTGCCAGCAGCTTGGATCCGGGGGCTAACTATGGCTACACCTTC.